This passage covers 14 T cell receptor beta chains from one sample sequenced in a study of blood T cell repertoires in COVID-19. Measured with immunoSEQ multiplex PCR; TCRdb has only the in-frame clones, and not every one. The data contain a few hundred thousand clones, approximately 90% of them singletons. Sequencing used PBMCs or T cells enriched from blood (not recorded which). Receptors were obtained from a woman between 35 and 50 years old who had been exposed to COVID-19.

The CDR3 reads CASSTLRMADEQYF. In nucleotides, the CDR3 is TGTGCCAGCTCTACGCTGCGGATGGCGGACGAGCAGTACTTC. The gene calls are TRBV18 and TRBJ2-7; D unclear. The V end was cut by 6 bases, the J end by 5 bases, with 17 bases between. CDR1 KGHSH and CDR2 LQKENI come from the germline V gene. The CDR3 contains 14 residues.

V gene TRBV15 combines with J gene TRBJ1-2; unclear D gene. The germline V and J ends were trimmed by 4 bases and 2 bases, with 8 bases remaining between them. Germline V CDR1 and CDR2: LNHNV, YYDKDF (reference sequence). The CDR3 is 13 residues long. CDR3 coding DNA: TGTGCCACCAGCACAGGAAAGAACTATGGCTACACCTTC. Protein sequence: CATSTGKNYGYTF.

The chain uses TRBV2 and TRBJ1-1, with 8 nucleotides matching TRBD1. The CDR3 has 16 residues. CDR1 is SNHLY, CDR2 FYNNEI, per germline. V gave up 4 bases and J gave up 0 bases; unmatched junction bases: 7. The DNA of the CDR3 is TGTGCCAGCAGTGCAAAGGGACAGGACATGAACACTGAAGCTTTCTTT. This codes for CASSAKGQDMNTEAFF.

The chain links TRBV24-1 to TRBJ2-3; D uncertain. Germline loops: CDR1 KGHDR, CDR2 SFDVKD. V was pared by 3 bases and J by 2 bases, with 11 bases between. CDR3 length: 15 amino acids. The CDR3 loop is CATSDLRSATDTQYF. The DNA of the CDR3 is TGTGCCACCAGTGATCTCAGATCTGCCACAGATACGCAGTATTTT.

V and J are TRBV11-2 and TRBJ2-1; 8 nucleotides align to TRBD2. After removal of 0 bases from V and 7 bases from J, the junction contained 14 bases not matched to a gene. The CDR3 length is 18 residues. Germline assignment: CDR1 SGHAT and CDR2 FQNNGV. CDR3 protein: CASSLEPLGAGAGNEQFF. The CDR3 coding sequence is TGTGCCAGCAGCTTAGAGCCCTTAGGAGCGGGGGCCGGGAATGAGCAGTTCTTC.

The chain employs TRBV24-1 and TRBJ2-5, with a weak D call TRBD2 (5 bases). The length of the CDR3 is 15 residues. V lost 3 bases, J lost 5 bases, and 15 bases lay in between. Germline loops: CDR1 KGHDR, CDR2 SFDVKD. Here the CDR3 DNA reads TGTGCCACCAGTGATCCTCGGACTCCTGGGGAGACCCAGTACTTC. It specifies CATSDPRTPGETQYF.

V gene TRBV15 combines with J gene TRBJ1-3; D gene unclear. Germline CDR1 and CDR2: LNHNV and YYDKDF (reference sequence). Trimming cost V 1 base and J 1 base, with 8 bases left between them. CDR3 length: 15 amino acids. The CDR3 sequence is CATSRGAQSGNTIYF. CDR3 sequence (DNA): TGTGCCACCAGCAGAGGGGCCCAGTCTGGAAACACCATATATTTT.

The J gene is TRBJ1-2, the V gene TRBV7-9; 7 positions agree with TRBD1. This CDR3 comprises 19 residues. Germline CDR1 SEHNR, CDR2 FQNEAQ (reference sequence). Losses at the gene ends were 6 bases for V and 0 bases for J; bases not matched to a gene: 19. The CDR3 DNA reads TGTGCCAGCAGACCCTACACCCCAAGGGGGCAGACTCCTAACTATGGCTACACCTTC. Its protein product is CASRPYTPRGQTPNYGYTF.

This clone appeared a few times. The chain combines TRBV5-8 with TRBJ1-2; possibly TRBD1 for D (5 bases). Trimming cost V 4 bases and J 5 bases, with 9 bases left between them. Germline CDR1 and CDR2: SGHTS and YDEGEE. The CDR3 runs 12 residues. The DNA for the CDR3 is TGTGCCAGCAGCCGGGGACTATATGGCTACACCTTC. It yields the protein CASSRGLYGYTF.

With regard to this clone: The same CDR3 is also encoded by other DNA sequences in this sample. The V gene is TRBV9, the J gene TRBJ1-1; D gene unclear. The V gene's germline CDR1 is SGDLS and CDR2 YYNGEE. Trimming took 2 bases from V and 2 from J, leaving 7 bases between them. This CDR3 has 13 amino acids. CDR3 sequence (DNA): TGTGCCAGCAGCGTCTCAGTTAACACTGAAGCTTTCTTT. Translating it yields CASSVSVNTEAFF.

The V and J genes are TRBV5-5 and TRBJ2-3, with 7 nucleotides matching TRBD1. CDR3 length: 17 residues. The trim removed 1 base at V and 0 bases at J, leaving 8 bases unmatched. Germline assignment: CDR1 SGHKS and CDR2 YYEKEE (reference sequence). CDR3 nucleotides: TGTGCCAGCAGCTTGAGGGGGCGCACTTGGAGCACAGATACGCAGTATTTT. This codes for CASSLRGRTWSTDTQYF.

This sequence joins TRBV9 and TRBJ2-2, with a possible D match to TRBD2 (7 bases). Trimming removed 2 bases at V and 4 bases at J, with 24 bases between. Looked up from germline, CDR1 is SGDLS and CDR2 is YYNGEE. This CDR3 has 19 amino acids. This chain's CDR3 is CASSVGDWGGAWVTGELFF. In DNA form, the CDR3 reads TGTGCCAGCAGCGTCGGGGACTGGGGGGGCGCCTGGGTCACCGGGGAGCTGTTTTTT.

The J gene is TRBJ1-1, the V gene TRBV18; a weak D match, TRBD1 (6 bases). Germline V gene sequence: CDR1 KGHSH, CDR2 LQKENI. This CDR3 contains 15 residues. V was clipped by 0 bases and J by 8 bases, with 16 bases between them. CDR3 nucleotides: TGTGCCAGCTCACCACCCCAGGGGCCGCGACTCGAAGCTTTCTTT. It is translated as CASSPPQGPRLEAFF.

This clone was detected a few times. The chain joins TRBV4-3 to TRBJ1-2; D is perhaps TRBD1 (6 bases). The ends were cut back, 2 bases at V and 4 bases at J, with 11 bases in the middle. Germline CDR1 is LGHNA and CDR2 is YSLEER. CDR3 length equals 14 residues. The CDR3 sequence: CASSQKGGGYGYTF. The CDR3, as DNA: TGCGCCAGCAGCCAAAAGGGGGGGGGCTATGGCTACACCTTC.